These 12 T cell receptor beta chains originate from one sample sequenced in a study of liver allograft versus peripheral blood T cells. Background on the study: Transplanted livers and recipients' peripheral blood had their T cell receptor repertoires compared.

Using its own MiXCR run on the reads, TCRdb lists one record per CDR3 protein. The sample holds about 9,000 distinct CDR3 sequences, 15% seen once. The receptors shown here come from a human patient who had a liver transplant. Some T cells may trace back to the graft donor.

About this clonotype itself: With a far larger clone one base away, a read error is the likely cause. This rearrangement joins TRBV6-6 to TRBJ2-2, with D perhaps TRBD2 (6 bases). This CDR3 region has 14 residues. The V and J ends lost 6 bases and 4 bases respectively, with 12 bases between them. Per germline, CDR1 MNHNY and CDR2 SVGAGI (reference sequence). In DNA form, the CDR3 reads TGTGCCAGCAGCCGGGAGTCGGTCACCGGGGAGCTGTTTTTT. Protein sequence: CASSRESVTGELFF.

This clonotype has ten or more counts. This sequence joins TRBV27 and TRBJ2-7; 8 positions match TRBD2. V shed 3 bases and J 1 base; nucleotides not matched to a gene: 5. This CDR3 spans 15 amino acids. CDR1 and CDR2 from the germline V gene are MNHEY and SMNVEV (reference sequence). CDR3 residues: CASSFLSGASYEQYF. CDR3 nucleotides: TGTGCCAGCAGTTTCCTTAGCGGGGCATCCTACGAGCAGTACTTC.

Within the sample, this clonotype is medium-sized. The chain recombines TRBV5-4 with TRBJ2-2; 13 positions agree with TRBD2. Per germline, CDR1 SGHNT and CDR2 YYREEE (reference sequence). The CDR3 has 14 residues. The V and J ends lost 9 bases and 6 bases, in that order; junction bases with no gene match: 5. Here the CDR3 DNA reads TGTGCCACTGGGACTAGCGGGATTGCCGGGGAGCTGTTTTTT. Encoded protein: CATGTSGIAGELFF.

In its sample, this clonotype ranks as medium-sized. The rearrangement links TRBV6-6 to TRBJ1-6; maybe TRBD1 (5 bases). In germline, CDR1 is MNHNY, CDR2 SVGAGI (reference sequence). The V gene lost 7 bases and the J gene lost 7 bases, with 11 bases spanning the gap. CDR3 length: 13 residues. CDR3 nucleotide sequence: TGTGCCAGCAAGGTTGAGGGGAATTCACCCCTCCACTTT. Translated, it gives CASKVEGNSPLHF.

By sample share, this clonotype is medium-sized. The rearrangement links TRBV30 to TRBJ1-3; 9 positions agree with TRBD1. Germline V lookup: CDR1 GTSNPN, CDR2 SVGIG (reference sequence). The CDR3 is 16 amino acids. V dropped 2 bases and J dropped 3; count of bases not matched to a gene: 8. The CDR3 coding sequence is TGTGCCTGGAGTAAGGTGAACAGGGGGCATGGAAACACCATATATTTT. Its translation: CAWSKVNRGHGNTIYF.

This clonotype was seen repeatedly, ten times or more. This rearrangement joins TRBV28 to TRBJ2-7; possible D gene TRBD2, 5 bases. CDR1 is MDHEN, CDR2 SYDVKM, per germline. Trimming pared 7 bases from V and 0 bases from J, leaving 13 bases between. The length of the CDR3 is 14 residues. The CDR3 spells CASMSWESSYEQYF. The CDR3 region has the DNA TGTGCCAGCATGAGTTGGGAGTCCTCCTACGAGCAGTACTTC.

This clonotype is medium-sized within its sample. The chain joins TRBV7-2 to TRBJ2-1, with 14 bases that match TRBD2. The CDR3 spans 15 residues. Germline V gene sequence: CDR1 SGHTA, CDR2 FQGNSA. V lost 5 bases, J lost 4 bases, and 1 base stayed unmatched. CDR3 sequence: CASSRLAGGYNEQFF. CDR3 coding DNA: TGTGCCAGCAGCCGACTAGCGGGAGGGTACAATGAGCAGTTCTTC. Together with reference TRBV7-2 and TRBJ2-1, the CDR3 gives the full variable domain: GAGVSQSPSNKVTEKGKDVELRCDPISGHTALYWYRQSLGQGLEFLIYFQGNSAPDKSGLPSDRFSAERTGGSVSTLTIQRTQQEDSAVYLCASSRLAGGYNEQFFGPGTRLTVL.

In its sample, this clonotype ranks as medium-sized (0.01 to 0.1%). This chain joins TRBV28 and TRBJ2-2; 7 nucleotides line up with TRBD1. Looked up from germline, CDR1 is MDHEN and CDR2 is SYDVKM. With V trimmed by 7 bases and J by 7 bases, 6 bases remained unmatched. The CDR3 runs 13 residues. The CDR3 sequence is CASKPTGIGELFF. CDR3 bases: TGTGCCAGCAAGCCGACAGGGATCGGGGAGCTGTTTTTT.

This clonotype is judged medium-sized. The rearrangement uses TRBV27 and TRBJ2-7, with a tentative D call TRBD2 (6 bases). Germline loops: CDR1 MNHEY, CDR2 SMNVEV (reference sequence). Deletions cut 6 bases from V and 3 bases from J, with 18 bases between. This CDR3 spans 15 amino acids. The CDR3 DNA follows: TGTGCCAGCAGCCGGACCAAAGCGGGCCTCTACGAGCAGTACTTC. This encodes CASSRTKAGLYEQYF.

This clonotype was picked up one time. V gene TRBV5-6 combines with J gene TRBJ2-7; 7 nucleotides agree with TRBD1. Gene TRBJ2-5 matches the end of the DNA better, so the J call may be wrong. Germline V gene lookup returns CDR1 SGHDT and CDR2 YYEEEE. This CDR3 has 14 amino acids. Written as DNA, the CDR3 is TGTGCCAGCAGCTTCCGACAGGGTTTAGAGACCCAGTACTTC. It encodes CASSFRQGLETQYF.

In its sample, this clonotype ranks as medium-sized. This chain uses TRBV6-5 with TRBJ2-7, with unresolved D. Between the trimmed V and J ends, which lost 6 bases and 4 bases, there was a span of 16 bases. CDR1 and CDR2 from the germline V gene are MNHEY and SVGAGI. This CDR3 has 14 amino acids. The CDR3 sequence is CASRKEIPNYEQYF. The CDR3 DNA reads as TGTGCCAGCAGGAAGGAGATCCCAAATTACGAGCAGTACTTC.

The CDR3 sequence is CASSDQGGSSYEQYF. The CDR3 nucleotides read TGTGCCAGCAGTGACCAGGGGGGGAGCTCCTACGAGCAGTACTTC. The V gene is TRBV25-1, the J gene TRBJ2-7; D tentatively reads TRBD1 or TRBD2 (7 bases each). Trimming pared 3 bases from V and 0 bases from J, leaving 12 bases between. Per the germline V gene, CDR1 is MGHDK and CDR2 is SYGVNS. The CDR3 spans 15 residues.